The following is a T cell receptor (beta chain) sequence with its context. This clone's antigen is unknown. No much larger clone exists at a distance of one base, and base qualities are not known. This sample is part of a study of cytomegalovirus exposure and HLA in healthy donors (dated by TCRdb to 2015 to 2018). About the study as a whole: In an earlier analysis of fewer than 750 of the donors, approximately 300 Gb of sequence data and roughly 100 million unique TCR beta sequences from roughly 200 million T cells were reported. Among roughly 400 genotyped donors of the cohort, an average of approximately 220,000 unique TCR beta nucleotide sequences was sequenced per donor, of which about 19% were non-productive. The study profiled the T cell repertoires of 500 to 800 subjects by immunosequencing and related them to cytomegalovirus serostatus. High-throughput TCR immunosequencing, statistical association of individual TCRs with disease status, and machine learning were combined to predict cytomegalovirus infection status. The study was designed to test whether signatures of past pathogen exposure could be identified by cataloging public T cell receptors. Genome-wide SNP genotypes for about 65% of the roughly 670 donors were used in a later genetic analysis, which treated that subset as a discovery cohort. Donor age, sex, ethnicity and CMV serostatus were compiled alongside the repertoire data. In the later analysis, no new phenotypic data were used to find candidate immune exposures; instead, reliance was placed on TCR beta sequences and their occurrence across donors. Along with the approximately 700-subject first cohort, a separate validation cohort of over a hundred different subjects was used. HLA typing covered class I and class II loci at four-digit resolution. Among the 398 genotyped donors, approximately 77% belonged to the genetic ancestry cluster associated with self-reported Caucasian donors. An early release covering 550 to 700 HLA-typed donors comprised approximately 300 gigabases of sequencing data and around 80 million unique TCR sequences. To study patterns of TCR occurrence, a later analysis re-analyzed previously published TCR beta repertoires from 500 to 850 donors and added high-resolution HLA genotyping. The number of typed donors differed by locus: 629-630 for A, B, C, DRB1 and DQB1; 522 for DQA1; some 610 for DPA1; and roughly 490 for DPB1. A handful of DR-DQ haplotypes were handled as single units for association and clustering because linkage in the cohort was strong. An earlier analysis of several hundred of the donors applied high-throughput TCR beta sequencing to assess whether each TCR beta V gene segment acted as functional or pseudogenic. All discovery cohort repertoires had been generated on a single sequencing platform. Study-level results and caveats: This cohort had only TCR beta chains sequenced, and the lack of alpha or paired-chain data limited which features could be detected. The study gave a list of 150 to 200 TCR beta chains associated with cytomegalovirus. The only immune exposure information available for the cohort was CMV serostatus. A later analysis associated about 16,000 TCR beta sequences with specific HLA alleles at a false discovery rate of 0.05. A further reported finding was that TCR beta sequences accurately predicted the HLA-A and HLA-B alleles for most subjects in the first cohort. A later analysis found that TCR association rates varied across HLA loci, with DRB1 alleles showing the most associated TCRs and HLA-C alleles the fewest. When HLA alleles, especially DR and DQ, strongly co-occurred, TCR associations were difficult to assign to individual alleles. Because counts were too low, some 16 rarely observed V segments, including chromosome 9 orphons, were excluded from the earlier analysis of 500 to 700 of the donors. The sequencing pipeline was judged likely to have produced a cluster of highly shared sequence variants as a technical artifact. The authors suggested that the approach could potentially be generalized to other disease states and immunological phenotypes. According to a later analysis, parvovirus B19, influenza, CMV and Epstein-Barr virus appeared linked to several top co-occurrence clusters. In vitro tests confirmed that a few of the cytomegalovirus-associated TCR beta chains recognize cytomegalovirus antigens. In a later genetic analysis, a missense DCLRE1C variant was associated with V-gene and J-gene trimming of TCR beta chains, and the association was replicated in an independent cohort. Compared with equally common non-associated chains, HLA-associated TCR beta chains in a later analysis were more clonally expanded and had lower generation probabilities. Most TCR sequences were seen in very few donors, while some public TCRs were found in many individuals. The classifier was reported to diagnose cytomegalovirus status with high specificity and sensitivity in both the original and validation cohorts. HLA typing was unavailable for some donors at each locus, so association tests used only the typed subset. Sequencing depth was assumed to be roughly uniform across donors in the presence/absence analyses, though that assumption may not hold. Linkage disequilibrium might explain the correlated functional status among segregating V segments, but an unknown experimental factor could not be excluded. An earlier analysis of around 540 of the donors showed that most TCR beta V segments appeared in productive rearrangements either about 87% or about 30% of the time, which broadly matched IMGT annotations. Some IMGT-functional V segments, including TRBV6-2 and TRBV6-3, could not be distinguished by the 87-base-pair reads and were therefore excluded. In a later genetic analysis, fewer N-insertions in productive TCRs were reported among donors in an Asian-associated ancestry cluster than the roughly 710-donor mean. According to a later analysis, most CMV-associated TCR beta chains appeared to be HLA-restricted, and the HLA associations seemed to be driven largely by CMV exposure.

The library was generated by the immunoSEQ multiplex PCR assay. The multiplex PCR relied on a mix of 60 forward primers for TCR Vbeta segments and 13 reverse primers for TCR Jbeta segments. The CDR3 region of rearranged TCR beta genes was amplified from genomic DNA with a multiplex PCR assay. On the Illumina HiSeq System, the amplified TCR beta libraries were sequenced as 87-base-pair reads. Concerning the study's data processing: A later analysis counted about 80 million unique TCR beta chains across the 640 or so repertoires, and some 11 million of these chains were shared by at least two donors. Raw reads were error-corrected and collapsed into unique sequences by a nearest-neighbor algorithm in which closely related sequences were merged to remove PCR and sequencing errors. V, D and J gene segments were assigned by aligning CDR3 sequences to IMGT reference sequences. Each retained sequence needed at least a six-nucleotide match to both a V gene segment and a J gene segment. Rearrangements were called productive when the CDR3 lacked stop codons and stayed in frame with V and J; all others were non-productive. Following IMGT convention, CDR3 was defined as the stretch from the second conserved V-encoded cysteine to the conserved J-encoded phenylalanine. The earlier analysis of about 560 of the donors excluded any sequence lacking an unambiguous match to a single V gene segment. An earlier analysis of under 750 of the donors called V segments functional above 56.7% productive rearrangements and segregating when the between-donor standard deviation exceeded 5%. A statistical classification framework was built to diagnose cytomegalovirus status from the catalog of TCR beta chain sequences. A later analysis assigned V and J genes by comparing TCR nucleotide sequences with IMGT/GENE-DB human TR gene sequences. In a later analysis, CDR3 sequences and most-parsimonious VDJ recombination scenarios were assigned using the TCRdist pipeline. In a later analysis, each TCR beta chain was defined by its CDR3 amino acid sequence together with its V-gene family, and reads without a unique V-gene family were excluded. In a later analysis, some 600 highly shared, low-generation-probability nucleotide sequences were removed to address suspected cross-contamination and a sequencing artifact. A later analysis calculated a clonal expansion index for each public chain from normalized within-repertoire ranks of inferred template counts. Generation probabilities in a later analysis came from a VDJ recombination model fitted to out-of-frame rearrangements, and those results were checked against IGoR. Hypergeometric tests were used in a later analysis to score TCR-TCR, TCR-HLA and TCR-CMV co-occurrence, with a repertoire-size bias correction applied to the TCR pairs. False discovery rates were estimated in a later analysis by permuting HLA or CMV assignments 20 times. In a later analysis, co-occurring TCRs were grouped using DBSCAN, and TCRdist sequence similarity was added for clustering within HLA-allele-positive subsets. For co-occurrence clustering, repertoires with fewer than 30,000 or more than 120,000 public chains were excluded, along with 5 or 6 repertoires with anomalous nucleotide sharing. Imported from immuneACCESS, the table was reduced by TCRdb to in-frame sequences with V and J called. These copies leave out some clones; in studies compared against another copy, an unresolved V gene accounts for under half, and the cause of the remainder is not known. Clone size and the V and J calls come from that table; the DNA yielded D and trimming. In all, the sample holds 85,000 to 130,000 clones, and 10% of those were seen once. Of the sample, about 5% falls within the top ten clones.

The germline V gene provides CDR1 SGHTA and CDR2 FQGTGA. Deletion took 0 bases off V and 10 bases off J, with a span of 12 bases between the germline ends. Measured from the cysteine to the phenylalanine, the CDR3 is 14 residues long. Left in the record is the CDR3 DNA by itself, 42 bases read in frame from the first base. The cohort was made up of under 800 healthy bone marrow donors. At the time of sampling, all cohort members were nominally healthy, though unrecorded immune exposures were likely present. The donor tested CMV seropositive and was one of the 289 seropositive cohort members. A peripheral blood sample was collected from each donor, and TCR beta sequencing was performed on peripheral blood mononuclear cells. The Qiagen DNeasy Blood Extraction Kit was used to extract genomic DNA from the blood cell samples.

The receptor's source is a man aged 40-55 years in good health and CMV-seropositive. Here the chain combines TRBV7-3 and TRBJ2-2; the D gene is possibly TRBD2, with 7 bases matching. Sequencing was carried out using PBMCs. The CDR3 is CASSLTGGAEELFF. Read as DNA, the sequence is TGTGCCAGCAGCTTAACTGGGGGGGCGGAGGAGCTGTTTTTT.